The 9 T cell receptor beta chains in this list originate from one sample, sequenced in a study of T cell repertoires in cytomegalovirus infection. Antigens of these TCRs are unknown. TCRdb re-analysed the reads in MiXCR, keeping a single row per CDR3 protein. Seen here are 60,000 to 75,000 distinct CDR3 sequences, roughly 28% observed once, and the top ten hold roughly 60%. This specimen was CD8+ T cells from cultured PBMCs, taken from culture after CMV antigen stimulation. Receptors originate from a human donor in good health (CMV status not recorded). Some clones in this sample may be carry-over from other donors' samples.

The J gene is TRBJ2-7, the V gene TRBV20-1, with 7 bases fitting TRBD2. This CDR3 is built from 15 residues. Trimming removed 3 bases from V and 5 bases from J; junction bases left unmatched: 13. CDR1 and CDR2 (germline): DFQATT, SNEGSKA (reference sequence). The CDR3: CSASGVGGRFNEQYF. The CDR3 DNA follows: TGCAGTGCTAGCGGGGTGGGCGGGAGATTCAACGAGCAGTACTTC.

The rearrangement uses TRBV27 and TRBJ2-2; D call uncertain. The germline gives CDR1 MNHEY, CDR2 SMNVEV (reference sequence). The CDR3 is 13 residues long. Trimming removed 3 bases at V and 2 bases at J, with 4 bases between. The CDR3 loop is CASSFLNTGELFF. The CDR3 DNA reads TGTGCCAGCAGTTTTCTAAACACCGGGGAGCTGTTTTTT.

CDR3 DNA sequence: TGTGCCAGCAGCCCCGGGACAGGGGCGAGCTATGGCTACACCTTC. This sequence encodes CASSPGTGASYGYTF. The V call is TRBV2, the J call TRBJ1-2, with TRBD1 identical over 10 bases. Germline V gene data show CDR1 as SNHLY and CDR2 as FYNNEI. CDR3 length equals 15 residues. The J segment lost 4 bases and the V segment lost 6 bases, leaving 8 bases of the junction unmatched.

J is TRBJ2-1 and V is TRBV6-1; the D is unclear. Trimming left V 6 bases short and J 3 bases short, with 9 bases between. The CDR3 has 13 residues. Germline values: CDR1 MNHNS, CDR2 SASEGT. The CDR3 DNA reads as TGTGCCAGCAGCGACCGAAACTACAATGAGCAGTTCTTC. This codes for CASSDRNYNEQFF.

This chain connects TRBV6-1 to TRBJ1-6, with D possibly matching TRBD1 (6 bases). Deletions cut 6 bases from V and 3 bases from J, with 12 bases between. Germline V lookup: CDR1 MNHNS, CDR2 SASEGT. This CDR3 has 15 amino acids. The DNA for the CDR3 is TGTGCCAGCAGACCTCAGGGGAGCTATAATTCACCCCTCCACTTT. Residues: CASRPQGSYNSPLHF.

This sequence joins TRBV6-2 or TRBV6-3 and TRBJ1-1, with a weak D call TRBD1 (5 bases). This CDR3 contains 12 residues. From germline, CDR1 is MNHEY and CDR2 SVGEGT. The germline V and J ends were trimmed by 6 bases and 7 bases, with 12 bases remaining between them. The CDR3 is CASSPDSLEAFF. For the CDR3, the DNA is TGTGCCAGCAGCCCAGACAGCCTTGAAGCTTTCTTT.

This clonotype has ten or more counts. The rearrangement links TRBV27 to TRBJ1-2, with a weak D call TRBD1 (6 bases). V lost 2 bases and J lost 4, with 17 bases in between. The length of the CDR3 is 16 residues. Germline assignment: CDR1 MNHEY and CDR2 SMNVEV (reference sequence). This CDR3 is CASSLSMGTRGYGYTF. Written as DNA, the CDR3 is TGTGCCAGCAGTTTAAGCATGGGAACCAGGGGCTATGGCTACACCTTC.

V usage is TRBV7-6 and J usage is TRBJ1-2; 11 bases map to TRBD1. The J segment lost 4 bases and the V segment lost 6 bases, leaving 16 bases of the junction unmatched. Germline CDR1 SGHVS, CDR2 FNYEAQ. The CDR3 has 18 residues. CDR3 residues: CASSQALPRDRGVYGYTF. CDR3 nucleotides: TGTGCCAGCAGTCAAGCACTTCCCCGGGACAGGGGGGTCTATGGCTACACCTTC.

This clonotype was counted a few times. The rearrangement uses TRBV20-1 and TRBJ2-7; D unresolved. Germline CDR1 is DFQATT and CDR2 is SNEGSKA (reference sequence). This CDR3 is 14 amino acids long. Trimming stripped 0 bases from V and 1 base from J, with 10 bases between. CDR3 sequence reads: CSARDLRESYEQYF. The CDR3 bases are TGCAGTGCTAGAGATCTGCGCGAATCCTACGAGCAGTACTTC.